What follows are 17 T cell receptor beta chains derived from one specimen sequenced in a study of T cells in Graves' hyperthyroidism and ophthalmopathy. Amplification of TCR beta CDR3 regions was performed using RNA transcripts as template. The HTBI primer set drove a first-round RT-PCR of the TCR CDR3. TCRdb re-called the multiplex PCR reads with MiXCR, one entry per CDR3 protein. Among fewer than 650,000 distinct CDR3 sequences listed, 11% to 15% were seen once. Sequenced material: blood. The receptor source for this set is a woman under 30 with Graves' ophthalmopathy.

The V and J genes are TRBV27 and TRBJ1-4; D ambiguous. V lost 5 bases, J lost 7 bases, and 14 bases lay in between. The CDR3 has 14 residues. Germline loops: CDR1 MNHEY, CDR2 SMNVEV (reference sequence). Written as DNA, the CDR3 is TGTGCCAGCAGTGAGGATCTTTCGGGTGAAAAACTGTTTTTT. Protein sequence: CASSEDLSGEKLFF.

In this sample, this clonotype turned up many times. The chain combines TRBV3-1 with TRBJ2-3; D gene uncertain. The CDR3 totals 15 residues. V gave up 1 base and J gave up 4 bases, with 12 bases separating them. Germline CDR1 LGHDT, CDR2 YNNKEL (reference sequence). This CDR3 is CASSQAGAQSDTQYF. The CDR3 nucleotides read TGTGCCAGCAGCCAAGCAGGAGCTCAATCAGATACGCAGTATTTT.

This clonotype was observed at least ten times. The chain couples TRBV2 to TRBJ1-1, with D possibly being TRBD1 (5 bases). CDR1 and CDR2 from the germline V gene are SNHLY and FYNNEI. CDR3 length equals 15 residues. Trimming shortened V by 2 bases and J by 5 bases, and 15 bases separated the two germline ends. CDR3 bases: TGTGCCAGCAGTGAATATGAGGGGCAGGCAACTGAAGCTTTCTTT. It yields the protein CASSEYEGQATEAFF.

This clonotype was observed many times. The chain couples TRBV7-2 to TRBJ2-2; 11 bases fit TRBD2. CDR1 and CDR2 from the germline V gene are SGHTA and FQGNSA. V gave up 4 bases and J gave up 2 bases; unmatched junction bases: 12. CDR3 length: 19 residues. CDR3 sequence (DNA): TGTGCCAGCAGCTCCACTAGACTAGCGGGGCGTATAAACACCGGGGAGCTGTTTTTT. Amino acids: CASSSTRLAGRINTGELFF.

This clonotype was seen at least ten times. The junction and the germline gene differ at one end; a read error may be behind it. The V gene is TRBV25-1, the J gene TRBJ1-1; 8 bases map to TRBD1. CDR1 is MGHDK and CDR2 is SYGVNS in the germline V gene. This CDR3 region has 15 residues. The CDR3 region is CASRKQGVGVTEAFF. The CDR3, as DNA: TGTGCCAGCAGGAAACAGGGGGTTGGGGTTACTGAAGCCTTCTTT.

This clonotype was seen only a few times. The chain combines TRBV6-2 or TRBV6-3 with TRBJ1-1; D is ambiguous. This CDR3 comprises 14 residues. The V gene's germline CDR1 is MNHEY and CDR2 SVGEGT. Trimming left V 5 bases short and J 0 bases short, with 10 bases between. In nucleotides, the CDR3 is TGTGCCAGCAGTCGTACGGAGATGAACACTGAAGCTTTCTTT. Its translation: CASSRTEMNTEAFF.

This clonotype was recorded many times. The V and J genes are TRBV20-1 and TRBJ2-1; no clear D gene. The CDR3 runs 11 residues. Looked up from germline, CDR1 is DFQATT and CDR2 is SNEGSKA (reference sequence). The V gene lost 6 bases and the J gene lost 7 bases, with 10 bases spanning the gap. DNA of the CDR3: TGCAGTGCACCTATAGAAAATGAGCAGTTCTTC. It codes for CSAPIENEQFF.

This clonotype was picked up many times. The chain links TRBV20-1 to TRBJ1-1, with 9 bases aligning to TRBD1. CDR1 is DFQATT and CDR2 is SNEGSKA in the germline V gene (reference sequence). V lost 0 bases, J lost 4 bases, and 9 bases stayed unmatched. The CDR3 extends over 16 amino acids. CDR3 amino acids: CSAREGGQGRTTEAFF. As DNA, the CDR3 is TGCAGTGCTAGAGAGGGGGGACAGGGCCGGACCACTGAAGCTTTCTTT.

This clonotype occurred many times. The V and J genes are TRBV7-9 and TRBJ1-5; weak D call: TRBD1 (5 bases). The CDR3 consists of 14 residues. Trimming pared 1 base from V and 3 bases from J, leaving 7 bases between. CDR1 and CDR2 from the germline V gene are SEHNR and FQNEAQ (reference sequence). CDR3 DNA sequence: TGTGCCAGCAGCTTAGGACAGTTCAATCAGCCCCAGCATTTT. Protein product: CASSLGQFNQPQHF.

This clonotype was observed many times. The CDR3 bases are TGTGCCAGCAGTACGGGGACCCAGTACTTC. Translated, it gives CASSTGTQYF. The chain combines TRBV12-3 or TRBV12-4 with TRBJ2-5; no clear D. Trimming removed 5 bases from V and 7 bases from J, with 5 bases in between. This CDR3 is built from 10 residues.

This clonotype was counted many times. CDR3 loop: CSASWTGSSYNEQFF. The CDR3 nucleotides read TGCAGTGCATCCTGGACAGGTAGCTCCTACAATGAGCAGTTCTTC. The rearrangement joins TRBV20-1 to TRBJ2-1; 7 nucleotides match TRBD1. With V trimmed by 6 bases and J by 0 bases, 8 bases remained unmatched. CDR1 is DFQATT and CDR2 is SNEGSKA in the germline V gene (reference sequence). The CDR3 consists of 15 residues.

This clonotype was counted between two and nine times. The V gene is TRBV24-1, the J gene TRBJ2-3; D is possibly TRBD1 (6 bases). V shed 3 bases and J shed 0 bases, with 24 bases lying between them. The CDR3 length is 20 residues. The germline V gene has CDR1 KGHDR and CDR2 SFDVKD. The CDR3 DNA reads TGTGCCACCAGTGATCCCTCCCCCCCTGCTACAGGGATGAGCACAGATACGCAGTATTTT. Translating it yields CATSDPSPPATGMSTDTQYF.

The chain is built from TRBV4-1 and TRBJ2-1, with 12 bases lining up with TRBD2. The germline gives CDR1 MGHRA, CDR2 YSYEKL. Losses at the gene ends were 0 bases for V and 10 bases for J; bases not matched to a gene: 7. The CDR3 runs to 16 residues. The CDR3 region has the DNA TGCGCCAGCAGCCAAGATCGACTAGCGGGAGTACCCGAGCAGTTCTTC. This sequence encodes CASSQDRLAGVPEQFF.

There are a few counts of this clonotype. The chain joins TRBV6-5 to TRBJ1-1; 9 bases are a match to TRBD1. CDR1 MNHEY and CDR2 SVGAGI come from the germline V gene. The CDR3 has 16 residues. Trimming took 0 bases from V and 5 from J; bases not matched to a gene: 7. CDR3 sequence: CASSYSVTGGSTEAFF. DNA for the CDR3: TGTGCCAGCAGTTACTCGGTGACAGGGGGATCGACTGAAGCTTTCTTT.

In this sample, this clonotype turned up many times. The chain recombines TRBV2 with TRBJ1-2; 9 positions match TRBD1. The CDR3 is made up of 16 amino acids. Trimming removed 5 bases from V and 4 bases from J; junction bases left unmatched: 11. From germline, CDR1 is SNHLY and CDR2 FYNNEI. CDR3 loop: CASSPAGQGFVYGYTF. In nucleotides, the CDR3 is TGTGCCAGCAGTCCCGCGGGACAGGGCTTCGTCTATGGCTACACCTTC.

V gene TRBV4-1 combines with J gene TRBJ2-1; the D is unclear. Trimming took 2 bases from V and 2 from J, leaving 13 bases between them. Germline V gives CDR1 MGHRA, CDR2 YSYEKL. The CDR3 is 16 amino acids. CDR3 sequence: CASSQPRRTPYNEQFF. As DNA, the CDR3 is TGCGCCAGCAGCCAACCCCGCAGGACGCCCTACAATGAGCAGTTCTTC.

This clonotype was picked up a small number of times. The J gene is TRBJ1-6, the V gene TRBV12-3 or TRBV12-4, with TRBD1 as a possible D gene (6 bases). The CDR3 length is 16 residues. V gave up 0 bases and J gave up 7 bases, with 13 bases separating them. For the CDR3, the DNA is TGTGCCAGCAGTTTAGCCTCGACAGGAGCAAATTCACCCCTCCACTTT. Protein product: CASSLASTGANSPLHF.